The 15 T cell receptor beta chains listed next were all sequenced from one sample in a study of T cell responses to AZD1222 COVID-19 vaccine. Data came from immunoSEQ multiplex PCR; TCRdb stores just in-frame clones and leaves some out. The sample includes under 70,000 clones, around four fifths of them seen just once. Here the sequenced sample was peripheral blood, taken on day 0 of AZD1222 vaccination. These receptors originate from an adult in good health.

The chain employs TRBV18 and TRBJ1-6; weak D call: TRBD1 (6 bases). Trimming stripped 6 bases from V and 8 bases from J, with 17 bases between. The CDR3 has 15 residues. Germline V gene sequence: CDR1 KGHSH, CDR2 LQKENI. CDR3 bases: TGTGCCAGCTCGCCAGCACGGGGGGCTGATTCACCCCTCCACTTT. This sequence encodes CASSPARGADSPLHF.

This rearrangement joins TRBV7-6 to TRBJ1-4, with D hard to call. V shed 1 base and J shed 6 bases, with 6 bases lying between them. Per the germline V gene, CDR1 is SGHVS and CDR2 is FNYEAQ. This CDR3 is 13 amino acids long. The chain's CDR3 is CASSLGPHEKLFF. CDR3 in DNA: TGTGCCAGCAGCTTAGGGCCACATGAAAAACTGTTTTTT. Variable domain in full (rest from reference TRBV7-6 and TRBJ1-4): GAGVSQSPRYKVTKRGQDVALRCDPISGHVSLYWYRQALGQGPEFLTYFNYEAQQDKSGLPNDRFSAERPEGSISTLTIQRTEQRDSAMYRCASSLGPHEKLFFGSGTQLSVL.

The chain couples TRBV5-1 to TRBJ2-6; 10 bases fit TRBD2. Trimming cost V 2 bases and J 1 base; bases outside gene matches: 9. The germline gives CDR1 SGHRS, CDR2 YFSETQ. The CDR3 is 19 amino acids. The CDR3 reads CASSLGSGGSLSGANVLTF. DNA of the CDR3: TGCGCCAGCAGCTTAGGTAGCGGGGGGTCCCTGTCTGGGGCCAACGTCCTGACTTTC.

This chain links TRBV7-2 with TRBJ1-1; possible D gene TRBD1, 5 bases. This CDR3 region has 16 residues. Germline V gene data show CDR1 as SGHTA and CDR2 as FQGNSA. Trimming left V 5 bases short and J 1 base short, with 17 bases between. The DNA of the CDR3 is TGTGCCAGCAGCGCCCGAGGGGAATTGGCGAACACTGAAGCTTTCTTT. It specifies CASSARGELANTEAFF.

The chain recombines TRBV12-3 or TRBV12-4 with TRBJ2-7; no clear D. V lost 3 bases to trimming and J lost 6 bases, with 6 bases between them. The CDR3 is 11 amino acids. The CDR3 is CASSLLSEQYF. CDR3 in DNA: TGTGCCAGCAGTTTGCTTTCCGAGCAGTACTTC.

This chain uses TRBV6-4 with TRBJ2-1; D gene ambiguous. The CDR3 has 12 residues. Germline CDR1 MRHNA, CDR2 SNTAGT. V was clipped by 5 bases and J by 6 bases, with 8 bases between them. The CDR3 spells CASSPTGNEQFF. The CDR3 DNA reads as TGTGCCAGCAGTCCGACGGGCAATGAGCAGTTCTTC.

This sequence joins TRBV28 and TRBJ1-3; D is undetermined. Germline CDR1 reads MDHEN; CDR2 reads SYDVKM. The germline V and J ends were trimmed by 6 bases and 0 bases, with 18 bases remaining between them. This CDR3 has 17 residues. For the CDR3, the DNA is TGTGCCAGCAGACTATCCCGCGGACTGTTCTCTGGAAACACCATATATTTT. Translated, it gives CASRLSRGLFSGNTIYF.

This CDR3 reads CARVKPGQGLNEQYF. DNA for the CDR3: TGTGCCAGGGTAAAGCCGGGACAGGGGTTGAACGAGCAGTACTTC. V and J are TRBV6-5 and TRBJ2-7; 10 positions match TRBD1. The CDR3 is 15 amino acids. J gave up 5 bases and V 9 bases, and 13 bases lay outside the gene matches. CDR1 and CDR2 from the germline V gene are MNHEY and SVGAGI.

CDR3 DNA: TGTGCCACCAGCAGGGGGACAGGCGTAAACTATGGCTACACCTTC. Its translation: CATSRGTGVNYGYTF. The chain is built from TRBV15 and TRBJ1-2, with 8 bases that match TRBD1. V shed 3 bases and J 2 bases; nucleotides not matched to a gene: 5. The CDR3 loop spans 15 amino acids. Germline CDR1 reads LNHNV; CDR2 reads YYDKDF (reference sequence). The whole variable domain, remainder taken from reference TRBV15 and TRBJ1-2, is DAMVIQNPRYQVTQFGKPVTLSCSQTLNHNVMYWYQQKSSQAPKLLFHYYDKDFNNEADTPDNFQSRRPNTSFCFLDIRSPGLGDTAMYLCATSRGTGVNYGYTFGSGTRLTVV.

This sequence joins TRBV19 and TRBJ2-5; TRBD2 is a possible D gene (5 bases). Germline CDR1 and CDR2: LNHDA and SQIVND (reference sequence). Deletions cut 3 bases from V and 4 bases from J, with 9 bases between. The CDR3 is 13 amino acids. The CDR3 DNA reads TGTGCCAGTAGTATCTCCGCGGGAGAGACCCAGTACTTC. Translated: CASSISAGETQYF.

In this sample, this clone turned up once. The chain employs TRBV5-1 and TRBJ1-1; D is unresolved. With 0 bases removed from V and 6 bases from J, the gap between germline ends came to 6 bases. This CDR3 spans 12 amino acids. CDR1 and CDR2 (germline): SGHRS, YFSETQ. The CDR3 DNA reads as TGCGCCAGCAGCTTGGGTCCGGCTGAAGCTTTCTTT. Amino acids: CASSLGPAEAFF. Full variable domain (rest looked up from reference TRBV5-1 and TRBJ1-1): KAGVTQTPRYLIKTRGQQVTLSCSPISGHRSVSWYQQTPGQGLQFLFEYFSETQRNKGNFPGRFSGRQFSNSRSEMNVSTLELGDSALYLCASSLGPAEAFFGQGTRLTVV.

This chain connects TRBV2 to TRBJ2-1; TRBD2 matches at 13 bases. The CDR3 runs to 15 residues. Germline V gene lookup returns CDR1 SNHLY and CDR2 FYNNEI. The ends lost 6 bases at V and 6 bases at J; junction bases unmatched: 5. The CDR3 nucleotides are TGTGCCAGCAGCGCCGGGACTAGCGGGGTCAATGAGCAGTTCTTC. Encoded protein: CASSAGTSGVNEQFF. The full variable domain, in which reference TRBV2 and TRBJ2-1 provide the parts outside the CDR3, is EPEVTQTPSHQVTQMGQEVILRCVPISNHLYFYWYRQILGQKVEFLVSFYNNEISEKSEIFDDQFSVERPDGSNFTLKIRSTKLEDSAMYFCASSAGTSGVNEQFFGPGTRLTVL.

In this sample, this clone turned up a few times. This chain joins TRBV27 and TRBJ2-7; 7 nucleotides agree with TRBD1. V shed 7 bases and J 4 bases; nucleotides not matched to a gene: 13. Germline assignment: CDR1 MNHEY and CDR2 SMNVEV (reference sequence). This CDR3 has 15 residues. CDR3 sequence: CASKFSWDRIYEQYF. CDR3 in DNA: TGTGCCAGCAAATTCTCCTGGGACAGAATATACGAGCAGTACTTC.

The chain is built from TRBV7-2 and TRBJ2-3; the D call may be TRBD1 or TRBD2 (6 bases each). The germline V gene has CDR1 SGHTA and CDR2 FQGNSA. The CDR3 extends over 15 amino acids. Trimming pared 3 bases from V and 1 base from J, leaving 11 bases between. CDR3 coding DNA: TGTGCCAGCAGCTTCAGGGGAGGTCGCACAGATACGCAGTATTTT. Protein: CASSFRGGRTDTQYF.

V is TRBV7-2 and J is TRBJ2-7, with 9 bases identical to TRBD1. The CDR3 covers 14 residues. Germline CDR1 and CDR2: SGHTA and FQGNSA. V trimming: 6 bases; J trimming: 5 bases; junction bases outside the gene matches: 8. The CDR3 DNA reads TGTGCCAGCAGTCTCCGGGACAGGGTCCACGAGCAGTACTTC. As protein: CASSLRDRVHEQYF.